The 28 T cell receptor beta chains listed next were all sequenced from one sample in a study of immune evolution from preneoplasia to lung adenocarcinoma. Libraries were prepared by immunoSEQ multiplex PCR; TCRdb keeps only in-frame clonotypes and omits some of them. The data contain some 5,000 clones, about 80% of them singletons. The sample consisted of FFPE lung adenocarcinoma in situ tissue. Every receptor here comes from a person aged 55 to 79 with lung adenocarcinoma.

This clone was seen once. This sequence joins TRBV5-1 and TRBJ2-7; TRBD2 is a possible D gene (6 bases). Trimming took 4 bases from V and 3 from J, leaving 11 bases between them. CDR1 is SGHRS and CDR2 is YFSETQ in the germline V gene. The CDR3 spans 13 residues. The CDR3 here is CASSVTSYYEQYF. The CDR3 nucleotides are TGCGCCAGCAGCGTAACTAGCTACTACGAGCAGTACTTC.

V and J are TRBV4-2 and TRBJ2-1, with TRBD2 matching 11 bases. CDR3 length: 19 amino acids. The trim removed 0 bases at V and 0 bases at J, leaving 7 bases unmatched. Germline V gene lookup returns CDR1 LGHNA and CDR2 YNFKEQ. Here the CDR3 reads CASSQDQGTSGGSYNEQFF. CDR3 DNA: TGTGCCAGCAGCCAAGATCAGGGAACTAGCGGGGGCTCCTACAATGAGCAGTTCTTC.

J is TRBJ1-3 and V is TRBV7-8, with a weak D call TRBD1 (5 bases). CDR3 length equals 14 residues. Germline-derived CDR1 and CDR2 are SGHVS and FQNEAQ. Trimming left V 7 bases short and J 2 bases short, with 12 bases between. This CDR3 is CASTRERPGNTIYF. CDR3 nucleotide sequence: TGTGCCAGCACCAGGGAACGGCCTGGAAACACCATATATTTT. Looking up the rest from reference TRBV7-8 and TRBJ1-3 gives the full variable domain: GAGVSQSPRYKVAKRGQDVALRCDPISGHVSLFWYQQALGQGPEFLTYFQNEAQLDKSGLPSDRFFAERPEGSVSTLKIQRTQQEDSAVYLCASTRERPGNTIYFGEGSWLTVV.

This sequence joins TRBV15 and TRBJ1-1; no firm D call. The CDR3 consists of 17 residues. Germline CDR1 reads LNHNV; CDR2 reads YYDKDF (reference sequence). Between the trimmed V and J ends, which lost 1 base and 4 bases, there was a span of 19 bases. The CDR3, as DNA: TGTGCCACCAGCAGAGCTTTCGTTCTTCGGGAGGGCACTGAAGCTTTCTTT. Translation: CATSRAFVLREGTEAFF.

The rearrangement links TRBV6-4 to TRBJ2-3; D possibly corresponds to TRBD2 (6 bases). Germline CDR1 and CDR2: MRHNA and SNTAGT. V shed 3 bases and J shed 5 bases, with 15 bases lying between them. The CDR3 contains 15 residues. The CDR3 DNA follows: TGTGCCAGCAGTGATGGAGGGGATGGGGGAGATACGCAGTATTTT. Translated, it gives CASSDGGDGGDTQYF.

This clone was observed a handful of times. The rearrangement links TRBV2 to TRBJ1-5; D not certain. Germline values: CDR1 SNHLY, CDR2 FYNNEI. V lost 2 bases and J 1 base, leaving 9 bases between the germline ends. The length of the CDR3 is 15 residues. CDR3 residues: CASSEPLRSNQPQHF. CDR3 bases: TGTGCCAGCAGTGAACCACTGAGGAGCAATCAGCCCCAGCATTTT.

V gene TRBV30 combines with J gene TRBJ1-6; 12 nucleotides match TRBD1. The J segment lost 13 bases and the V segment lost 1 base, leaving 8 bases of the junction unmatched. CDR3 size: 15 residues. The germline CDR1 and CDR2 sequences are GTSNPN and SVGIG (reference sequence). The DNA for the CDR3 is TGTGCCTGGAGTGACGGGACAGGGGGCTTCGCTCCCCTCCACTTT. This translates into CAWSDGTGGFAPLHF.

As DNA, the CDR3 is TGTGCCAGCAGCTTAGGCGGTAGGGACAATCAGCCCCAGCATTTT. Its protein is CASSLGGRDNQPQHF. This chain uses TRBV7-6 with TRBJ1-5; D uncertain. CDR1 is SGHVS, CDR2 FNYEAQ, per germline. This CDR3 spans 15 amino acids. Trimming took 1 base from V and 3 from J, leaving 10 bases between them.

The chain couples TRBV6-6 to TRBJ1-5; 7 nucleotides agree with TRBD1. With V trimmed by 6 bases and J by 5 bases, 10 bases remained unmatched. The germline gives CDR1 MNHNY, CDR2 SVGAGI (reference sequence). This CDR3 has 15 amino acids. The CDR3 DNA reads TGTGCCAGCAGCCCTCGACAGGGCCCCTATCAGCCCCAGCATTTT. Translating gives CASSPRQGPYQPQHF.

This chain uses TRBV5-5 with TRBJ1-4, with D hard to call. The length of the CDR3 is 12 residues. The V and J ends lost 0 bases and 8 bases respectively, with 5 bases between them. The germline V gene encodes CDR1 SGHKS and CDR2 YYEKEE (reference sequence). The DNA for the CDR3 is TGTGCCAGCAGCTTGGCATGGGAAAAACTGTTTTTT. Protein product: CASSLAWEKLFF.

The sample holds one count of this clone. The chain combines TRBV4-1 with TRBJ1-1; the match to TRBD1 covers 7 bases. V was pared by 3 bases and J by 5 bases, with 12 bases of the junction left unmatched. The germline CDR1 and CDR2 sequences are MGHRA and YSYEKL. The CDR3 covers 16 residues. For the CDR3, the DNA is TGCGCCAGCAGCCAGGCGTCGCGGAGGGGGCGAACTGAAGCTTTCTTT. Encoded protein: CASSQASRRGRTEAFF.

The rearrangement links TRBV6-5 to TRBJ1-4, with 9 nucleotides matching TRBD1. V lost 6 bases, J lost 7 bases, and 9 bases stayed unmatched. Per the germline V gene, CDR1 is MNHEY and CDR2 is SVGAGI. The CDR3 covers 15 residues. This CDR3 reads CASRPTGGLVEKLFF. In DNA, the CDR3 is TGTGCCAGCAGGCCTACAGGGGGCTTAGTTGAAAAACTGTTTTTT.

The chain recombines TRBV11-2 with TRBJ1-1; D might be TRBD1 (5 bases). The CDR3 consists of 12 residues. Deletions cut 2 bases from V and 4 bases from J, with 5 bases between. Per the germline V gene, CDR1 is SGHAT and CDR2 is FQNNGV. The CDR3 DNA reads TGTGCCAGCAGCTTACAGGGCACTGAAGCTTTCTTT. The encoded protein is CASSLQGTEAFF.

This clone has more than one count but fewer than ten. CDR3 nucleotides: TGCGCCAGCAGGACCCGGGATCAGGACTCCTACGAGCAGTACTTC. It yields the protein CASRTRDQDSYEQYF. The rearrangement uses TRBV5-1 and TRBJ2-7; perhaps TRBD2 as D (5 bases). CDR1 is SGHRS, CDR2 YFSETQ, per germline. V dropped 5 bases and J dropped 0 bases, with 15 bases sitting between them. The length of the CDR3 is 15 residues.

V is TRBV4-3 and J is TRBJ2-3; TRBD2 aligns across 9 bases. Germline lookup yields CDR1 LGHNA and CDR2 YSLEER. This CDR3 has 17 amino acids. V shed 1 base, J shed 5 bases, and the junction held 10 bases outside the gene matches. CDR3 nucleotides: TGCGCCAGCAGCCAAGCTTTTGGCGGGGGGGCGGGAGATACGCAGTATTTT. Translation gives CASSQAFGGGAGDTQYF.

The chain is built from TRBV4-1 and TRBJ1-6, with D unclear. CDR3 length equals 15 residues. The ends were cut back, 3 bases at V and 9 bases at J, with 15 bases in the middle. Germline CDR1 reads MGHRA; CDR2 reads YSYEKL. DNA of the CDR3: TGCGCCAGCAGCCAGGAGGATTTTACCGTTTCACCCCTCCACTTT. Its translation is CASSQEDFTVSPLHF.

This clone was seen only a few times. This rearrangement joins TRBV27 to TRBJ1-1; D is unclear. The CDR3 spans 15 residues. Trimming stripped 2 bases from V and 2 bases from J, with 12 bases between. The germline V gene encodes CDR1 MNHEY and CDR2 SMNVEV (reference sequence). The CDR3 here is CASSLQSGVNTEAFF. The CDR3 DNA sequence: TGTGCCAGCAGTTTACAATCCGGGGTCAACACTGAAGCTTTCTTT.

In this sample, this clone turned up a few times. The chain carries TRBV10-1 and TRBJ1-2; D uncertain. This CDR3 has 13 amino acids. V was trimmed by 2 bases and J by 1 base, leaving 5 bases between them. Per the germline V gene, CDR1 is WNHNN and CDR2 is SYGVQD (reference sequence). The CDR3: CASSEGFNYGYTF. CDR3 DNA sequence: TGCGCCAGCAGTGAGGGGTTTAACTATGGCTACACCTTC.

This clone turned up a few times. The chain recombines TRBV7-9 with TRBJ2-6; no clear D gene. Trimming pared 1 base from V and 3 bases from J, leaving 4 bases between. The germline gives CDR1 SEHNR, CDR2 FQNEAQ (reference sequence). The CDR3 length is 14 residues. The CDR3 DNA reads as TGTGCCAGCAGCTTAGTAGGTGGGGCCAACGTCCTGACTTTC. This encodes CASSLVGGANVLTF.

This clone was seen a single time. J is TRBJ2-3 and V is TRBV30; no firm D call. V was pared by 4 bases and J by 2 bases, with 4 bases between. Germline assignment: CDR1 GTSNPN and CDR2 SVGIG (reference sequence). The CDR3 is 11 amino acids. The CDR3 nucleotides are TGTGCCTGGACTGTCACAGATACGCAGTATTTT. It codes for CAWTVTDTQYF.

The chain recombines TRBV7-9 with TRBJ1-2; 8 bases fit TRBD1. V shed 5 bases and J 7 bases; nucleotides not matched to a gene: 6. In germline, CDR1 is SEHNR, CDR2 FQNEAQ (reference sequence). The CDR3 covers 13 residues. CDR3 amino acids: CASSRQGSAGYTF. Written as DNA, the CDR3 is TGTGCCAGCAGCCGACAGGGGTCGGCTGGCTACACCTTC.

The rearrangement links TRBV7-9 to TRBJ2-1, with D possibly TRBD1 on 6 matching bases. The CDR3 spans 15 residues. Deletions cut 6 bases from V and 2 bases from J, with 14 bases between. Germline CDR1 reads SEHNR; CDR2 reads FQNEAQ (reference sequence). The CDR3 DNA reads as TGTGCCAGCAGTCTCGAAGGGGGAGCCTACAATGAGCAGTTCTTC. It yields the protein CASSLEGGAYNEQFF.

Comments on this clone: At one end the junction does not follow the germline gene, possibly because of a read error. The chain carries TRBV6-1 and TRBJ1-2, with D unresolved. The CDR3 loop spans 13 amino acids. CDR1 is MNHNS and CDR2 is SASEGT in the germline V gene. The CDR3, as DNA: TGTGCCAGCAGTGAAGGGATTATCTATGGCTACATCTTC. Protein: CASSEGIIYGYIF.

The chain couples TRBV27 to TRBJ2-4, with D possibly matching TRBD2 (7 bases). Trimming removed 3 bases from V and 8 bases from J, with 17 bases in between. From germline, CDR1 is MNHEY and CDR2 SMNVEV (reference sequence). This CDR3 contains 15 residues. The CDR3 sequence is CASSFRGGGRDIQYF. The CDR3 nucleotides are TGTGCCAGCAGTTTCCGAGGGGGGGGTAGGGACATTCAGTACTTC.

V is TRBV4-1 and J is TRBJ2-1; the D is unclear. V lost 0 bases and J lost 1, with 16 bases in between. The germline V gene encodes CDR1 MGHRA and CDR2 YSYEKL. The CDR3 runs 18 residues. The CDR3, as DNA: TGCGCCAGCAGCCAAGAATTGGGTTTAGTCGGATCCTACAATGAGCAGTTCTTC. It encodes CASSQELGLVGSYNEQFF.

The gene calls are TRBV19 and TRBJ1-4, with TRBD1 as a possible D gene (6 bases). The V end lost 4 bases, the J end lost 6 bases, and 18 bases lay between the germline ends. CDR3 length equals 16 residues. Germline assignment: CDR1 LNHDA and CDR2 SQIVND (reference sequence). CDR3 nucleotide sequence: TGTGCCAGTAGTAATATAAACCGGGACACCCATGAAAAACTGTTTTTT. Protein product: CASSNINRDTHEKLFF.

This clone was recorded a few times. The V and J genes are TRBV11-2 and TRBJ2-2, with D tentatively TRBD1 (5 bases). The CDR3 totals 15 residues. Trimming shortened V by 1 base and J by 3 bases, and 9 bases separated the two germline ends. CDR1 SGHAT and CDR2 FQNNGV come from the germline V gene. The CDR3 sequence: CASSLASGYTGELFF. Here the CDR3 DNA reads TGTGCCAGCAGCTTAGCGTCAGGGTACACCGGGGAGCTGTTTTTT. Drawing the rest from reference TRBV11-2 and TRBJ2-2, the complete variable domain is EAGVAQSPRYKIIEKRQSVAFWCNPISGHATLYWYQQILGQGPKLLIQFQNNGVVDDSQLPKDRFSAERLKGVDSTLKIQPAKLEDSAVYLCASSLASGYTGELFFGEGSRLTVL.

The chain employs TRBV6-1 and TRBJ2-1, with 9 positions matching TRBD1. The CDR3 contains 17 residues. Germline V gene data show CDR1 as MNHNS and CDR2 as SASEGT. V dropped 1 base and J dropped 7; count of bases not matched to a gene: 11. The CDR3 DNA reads TGTGCCAGCAGTGAAGACCCTAGACAGGGGGGATGGAATGAGCAGTTCTTC. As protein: CASSEDPRQGGWNEQFF.